The entry below describes one T cell receptor (beta chain). Germline V gives CDR1 MNHEY, CDR2 SVGAGI. The CDR3 length is 15 residues. The V gene lost 5 bases and the J gene lost 0 bases, with 11 bases spanning the gap. The naive CD8 population came from CD45RO-negative cells selected for CCR7, without terminally differentiated effector memory CD45RA+ cells. Sequenced by immunoSEQ multiplex PCR; TCRdb stores in-frame clones only, minus some. The sample includes about 2.2 million clones, over 85% of them seen just once. The data were taken from a study of shared clonotypes between healthy human individuals. The overall study: In total, the donors were a couple of women and a few men aged 18 to 49.

The sequencing input was naive CD8+ T cells from PBMCs. This sequence was found in a man between 18 and 29 years old in good health. Some clones in this sample may be carry-over from other donors' samples. The V and J genes are TRBV6-5 and TRBJ2-4, with TRBD2 as a possible D gene (6 bases). The CDR3 loop is CASSKAGLAKNIQYF. CDR3 sequence (DNA): TGTGCCAGCAGTAAGGCGGGGCTAGCCAAAAACATTCAGTACTTC.